This T cell receptor (beta chain) was identified in a study of T cell repertoires in cytomegalovirus infection. Whole-study context: Signatures in public TCR beta sequences pointed to both CMV infection and matching HLA type. The study's findings and limits: What dominated the ex vivo response were HLA-C-restricted CMV-specific TCR beta clonotypes. Summed frequency of shared TCR beta families picked out CMV carriers who also had the relevant HLA.

As for this clonotype: No antigen is known for it.

TCRdb reprocessed the reads with MiXCR, giving one entry per CDR3 protein. The table shows some 270,000 distinct CDR3 sequences, with approximately 17% occurring only once. The clonotype was recovered from a human donor in good health (CMV status not recorded). Some clones in this sample may be carry-over from other donors' samples. Sequencing was carried out using CD8+ T cells from PBMCs.

The CDR3 spells CSARDLYTEAFF. Here the CDR3 DNA reads TGCAGTGCTAGGGACCTTTACACTGAAGCTTTCTTT. J is TRBJ1-1 and V is TRBV20-1; D remains unclear. The germline V gene encodes CDR1 DFQATT and CDR2 SNEGSKA (reference sequence). The CDR3 is 12 residues long. Deletions cut 3 bases from V and 3 bases from J, with 8 bases between.